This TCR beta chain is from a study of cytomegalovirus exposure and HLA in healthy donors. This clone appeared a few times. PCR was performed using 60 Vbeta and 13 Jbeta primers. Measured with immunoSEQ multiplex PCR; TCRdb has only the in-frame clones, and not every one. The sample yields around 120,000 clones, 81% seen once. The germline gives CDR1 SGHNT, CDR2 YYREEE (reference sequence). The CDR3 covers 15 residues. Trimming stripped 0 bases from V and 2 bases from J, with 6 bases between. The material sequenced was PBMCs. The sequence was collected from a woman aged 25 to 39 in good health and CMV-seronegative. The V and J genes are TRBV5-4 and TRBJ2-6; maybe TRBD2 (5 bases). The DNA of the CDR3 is TGTGCCAGCAGCTTGGCGGGGACTGGGGCCAACGTCCTGACTTTC. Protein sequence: CASSLAGTGANVLTF.